A single sample is the source of the 11 T cell receptor beta chains below, sequenced in a study of T cell responses to AZD1222 COVID-19 vaccine. Profiling relied on immunoSEQ multiplex PCR, and the TCRdb table lists in-frame clones only, not all of them. The table records 100,000 to 150,000 clones, about 94% of them present only once. The specimen was peripheral blood, collected on day 0 of AZD1222 vaccination. These TCRs come from an adult in good health.

The chain combines TRBV9 with TRBJ1-2; D perhaps matches TRBD1 (6 bases). Germline values: CDR1 SGDLS, CDR2 YYNGEE. V lost 4 bases and J lost 6, with 19 bases in between. This CDR3 comprises 15 residues. The CDR3 loop reads CASSSRRGAQDGYTF. CDR3 DNA: TGTGCCAGCAGCTCCCGAAGGGGGGCGCAGGATGGCTACACCTTC.

In DNA form, the CDR3 reads TGTGCCAGCCGGATGGGTGAAAAACTGTTTTTT. This gives the protein CASRMGEKLFF. The rearrangement links TRBV18 to TRBJ1-4; D call uncertain. CDR3 length equals 11 residues. Germline loops: CDR1 KGHSH, CDR2 LQKENI. V shed 8 bases and J shed 7 bases, with 8 bases lying between them.

The gene calls are TRBV7-9 and TRBJ2-1; 7 nucleotides align to TRBD2. The germline V gene has CDR1 SEHNR and CDR2 FQNEAQ (reference sequence). This CDR3 is 15 amino acids long. The J segment lost 3 bases and the V segment lost 5 bases, leaving 7 bases of the junction unmatched. In DNA form, the CDR3 reads TGTGCCAGCAGCCGGACTAGAGGGGACTACAATGAGCAGTTCTTC. Translating it yields CASSRTRGDYNEQFF.

The chain recombines TRBV3-1 (or the pseudogene TRBV3-2) with TRBJ2-5; D possibly corresponds to TRBD2 (6 bases). The CDR3 loop spans 15 amino acids. The ends were cut back, 8 bases at V and 2 bases at J, with 18 bases in the middle. Looked up from germline, CDR1 is LGHDT and CDR2 is YNNKEL (reference sequence). The CDR3 nucleotides are TGTGCCAGCCATTCCTCGGGACTTACACAAGAGACCCAGTACTTC. Protein sequence: CASHSSGLTQETQYF.

The V and J genes are TRBV30 and TRBJ2-3; 14 positions match TRBD2. The length of the CDR3 is 15 residues. V shed 4 bases, J shed 4 bases, and the junction held 4 bases outside the gene matches. Germline CDR1 and CDR2: GTSNPN and SVGIG (reference sequence). CDR3 nucleotide sequence: TGTGCCTGGAAACAGGGACTAGCGGGAGCAGATACGCAGTATTTT. It yields the protein CAWKQGLAGADTQYF.

The chain is built from TRBV6-5 and TRBJ1-3, with a possible D match to TRBD1 (5 bases). This CDR3 has 15 residues. Trimming shortened V by 6 bases and J by 0 bases, and 12 bases separated the two germline ends. The V gene's germline CDR1 is MNHEY and CDR2 SVGAGI. CDR3 nucleotide sequence: TGTGCCAGCAGCCCCGACAGATACTCTGGAAACACCATATATTTT. It specifies CASSPDRYSGNTIYF.

The V call is TRBV14, the J call TRBJ2-4; 8 bases match TRBD2. Germline CDR1 reads SGHDN; CDR2 reads FVKESK. This CDR3 spans 15 amino acids. J was trimmed by 6 bases and V by 0 bases; bases with no gene match: 4. The CDR3 sequence is CASSQDGLAGNIQYF. The CDR3 region has the DNA TGTGCCAGCAGCCAAGATGGACTAGCAGGAAACATTCAGTACTTC.

V is TRBV6-5 and J is TRBJ1-1; tentative D call: TRBD1 (6 bases). Trimming left V 5 bases short and J 4 bases short, with 8 bases between. The germline gives CDR1 MNHEY, CDR2 SVGAGI. The length of the CDR3 is 12 residues. As DNA, the CDR3 is TGTGCCAGCAGTCCGACAGGCACTGAAGCTTTCTTT. It codes for CASSPTGTEAFF.

The rearrangement uses TRBV7-2 and TRBJ2-5; D uncertain. The CDR3 extends over 12 amino acids. Looked up from germline, CDR1 is SGHTA and CDR2 is FQGNSA. Trimming removed 5 bases from V and 9 bases from J, with 13 bases in between. CDR3 sequence: CASSPAGSAQYF. The CDR3 region has the DNA TGTGCCAGCAGCCCAGCTGGGTCGGCCCAGTACTTC.

The chain is built from TRBV7-9 and TRBJ1-1; no definite D call. Germline V lookup: CDR1 SEHNR, CDR2 FQNEAQ (reference sequence). This CDR3 is 15 amino acids long. The V and J ends lost 1 base and 1 base respectively, with 10 bases between them. CDR3 coding DNA: TGTGCCAGCAGCTTAGAAAACAGATGGAACACTGAAGCTTTCTTT. Its translation is CASSLENRWNTEAFF.

This chain joins TRBV7-2 and TRBJ1-1; D is possibly TRBD1 (5 bases). CDR3 length: 15 amino acids. The germline V gene has CDR1 SGHTA and CDR2 FQGNSA. Trimming cost V 5 bases and J 2 bases, with 15 bases left between them. CDR3 sequence (DNA): TGTGCCAGCAGCCCCGGACATATTCAAAACACTGAAGCTTTCTTT. Amino acids: CASSPGHIQNTEAFF.